Given below is one TCR beta chain in context. The target antigen is unknown. Assay runs were performed at deep level. The repertoire was sequenced with immunoSEQ multiplex PCR; TCRdb's copy has only in-frame clones and lacks some. The repertoire holds more than 2 million clones, with more than 90% as singletons. This sample is part of a study of shared clonotypes between healthy human individuals. Study-wide points: Among a handful of donors, 4.5% to 5.5% of naive CD4 clonotypes were found in common. Naive subsets typically showed greater estimated richness than memory subsets. Clonotype sharing across donors was expected to vary with sequencing depth.

This CDR3 contains 15 residues. The germline V and J ends were trimmed by 1 base and 4 bases, with 13 bases remaining between them. In germline, CDR1 is MGHRA, CDR2 YSYEKL. The J gene is TRBJ1-2, the V gene TRBV4-1, with a weak D call TRBD1 (5 bases). The material sequenced was naive CD4+ T cells sorted from blood. Subset defined: CD45RA+ positively selected. The receptor comes from a man aged 18 to 30 in good health. CDR3 sequence reads: CASSQADRDLYGYTF. The CDR3 bases are TGCGCCAGCAGCCAAGCCGACCGGGACCTCTATGGCTACACCTTC.